This is a list of T cell receptor beta chains from one sample in a study of technical replicates of blood from a handful of donors. Sequenced by immunoSEQ multiplex PCR; TCRdb stores in-frame clones only, minus some. The sample includes 85,000 to 100,000 clones, around 95% seen only once; the top ten take less than 0.25%. Sequencing input: T cells isolated from PBMCs. These receptors all stem from a human donor in good health. The CDR3 runs from the conserved cysteine through the conserved F or W. Each record gives: J gene, D gene, V gene, CDR3 length, CDR3 protein. The D gene is left open where the match is weak.

J gene: TRBJ1-2; D gene: NA; V gene: TRBV10-3; CDR3 length: 13; CDR3 protein: CAISPQGPYGYTF
J gene: TRBJ2-2; D gene: TRBD1; V gene: TRBV28; CDR3 length: 17; CDR3 protein: CASSLDRGRGNTGELFF
J gene: TRBJ2-7; D gene: NA; V gene: TRBV7-8; CDR3 length: 14; CDR3 protein: CASSTRQGAYEQYF
J gene: TRBJ2-1; D gene: TRBD2; V gene: TRBV27; CDR3 length: 24; CDR3 protein: CASSLLRDRGLSGTSGRSYNEQFF
J gene: TRBJ1-3; D gene: TRBD1; V gene: TRBV5-1; CDR3 length: 15; CDR3 protein: CASSTGTVSGNTIYF
J gene: TRBJ2-3; D gene: NA; V gene: TRBV7-6; CDR3 length: 14; CDR3 protein: CASSLELASDTQYF
J gene: TRBJ2-3; D gene: TRBD1; V gene: TRBV2; CDR3 length: 13; CDR3 protein: CASSVKGGQAQYF
J gene: TRBJ2-1; D gene: TRBD1; V gene: TRBV7-2; CDR3 length: 17; CDR3 protein: CASSSLHPGQGYNEQFF
J gene: TRBJ1-5; D gene: TRBD1; V gene: TRBV5-4; CDR3 length: 14; CDR3 protein: CASSRQGANQPQHF
J gene: TRBJ1-6; D gene: NA; V gene: TRBV13; CDR3 length: 19; CDR3 protein: CASSQGRTAPSSYNSPLHF
J gene: TRBJ1-5; D gene: NA; V gene: TRBV7-6; CDR3 length: 22; CDR3 protein: CASSLARRFLPRGFREDQPQHF
J gene: TRBJ1-6; D gene: TRBD1; V gene: TRBV27; CDR3 length: 14; CDR3 protein: CASTQTGFRSPLHF
J gene: TRBJ2-5; D gene: TRBD1; V gene: TRBV5-6; CDR3 length: 15; CDR3 protein: CASSQGGVIQETQYF
J gene: TRBJ2-7; D gene: NA; V gene: TRBV18; CDR3 length: 15; CDR3 protein: CASSPTGQSKYEQYF
J gene: TRBJ2-1; D gene: NA; V gene: TRBV15; CDR3 length: 15; CDR3 protein: CATSVREVSYNEQFF
J gene: TRBJ2-5; D gene: TRBD1; V gene: TRBV19; CDR3 length: 15; CDR3 protein: CASSDRSGGQETQYF
J gene: TRBJ2-5; D gene: TRBD2; V gene: TRBV19; CDR3 length: 16; CDR3 protein: CASSSSGTSGAETQYF
J gene: TRBJ1-3; D gene: NA; V gene: TRBV28; CDR3 length: 14; CDR3 protein: CASRSRGVGNTIYF
J gene: TRBJ1-6; D gene: TRBD1; V gene: TRBV4-2; CDR3 length: 20; CDR3 protein: CASSKSTRDRSNSYNSPLHF